A selection of T cell receptor beta chains follows, all from one sample in a study of cytomegalovirus exposure and HLA in healthy donors. Assay used: immunoSEQ multiplex PCR; TCRdb lists only in-frame clones, some missing. The sample lists 110,000 to 150,000 clones, 78% occurring once. The sample comprised PBMCs. These receptors all stem from a female donor in good health and CMV-seronegative. The CDR3 runs from the conserved cysteine through the conserved F or W. Fields, in order: J gene, V gene, D gene, clone size, CDR3 DNA, CDR3 protein. The D gene is left open where the match is weak. Size values are once, few and many counts, or a class for expanded clones, and some rows have none.

TRBJ2-3,TRBV27,TRBD2,.,TGTGCCAGCAGTCCTTTTCTAGCGGAGGGGAATACGCAGTATTTT,CASSPFLAEGNTQYF
TRBJ1-1,TRBV7-6,TRBD1,few,TGTGCCAGCAGCTTAATGCAGGGGGCTTTGAACACTGAAGCTTTCTTT,CASSLMQGALNTEAFF
TRBJ1-1,TRBV7-9,.,.,TGTGCCAGCAGCCCAAGACAGGTCGAGTTGACTGAAGCTTTCTTT,CASSPRQVELTEAFF
TRBJ2-2,TRBV5-6,.,.,TGTGCCAGCAGCTTGGCCGGGACACTTAAGACCGGGGAGCTGTTTTTT,CASSLAGTLKTGELFF
TRBJ1-5,TRBV28,TRBD1,.,TGTGCCAGCAGTTTCATGACAGGGGCCCAGCCCCAGCATTTT,CASSFMTGAQPQHF
TRBJ1-1,TRBV30,TRBD1,.,TGTGCCTGGGGTGACAGGGCGGGGGATGAAGCTTTCTTT,CAWGDRAGDEAFF
TRBJ1-2,TRBV7-9,.,.,TGTGCCAGCAGCTGGAGGGGGGGGTATGGCTACCCCTTC,CASSWRGGYGYPF
TRBJ2-7,TRBV5-1,TRBD2,.,TGCGCCAGCAGCTCAGGAGCGGGAGGGCCTTACGAGCAGTACTTC,CASSSGAGGPYEQYF
TRBJ2-7,TRBV11-2,.,once,TGTGCCAGCAGCTTAGGCCAGTCAACCTACGAGCAGTACTTC,CASSLGQSTYEQYF
TRBJ1-6,TRBV13,TRBD1,.,TGTGCCAGCAGCTACTGGGACAGCTATAATTCACCCCTCCACTTT,CASSYWDSYNSPLHF
TRBJ2-5,TRBV6-1,TRBD1,.,TGTGCCAGCAGAGGACAGGGGTTGGAGACCCAGTACTTC,CASRGQGLETQYF
TRBJ2-3,TRBV5-1,TRBD2,.,TGCGCCAGCAGCTTGTTCCGGGGAGGGACAGATACGCAGTATTTT,CASSLFRGGTDTQYF
TRBJ2-3,TRBV2,.,few,TGTGCCAGCGCCGTCTGGCGGGGCACAGATACGCAGTATTTT,CASAVWRGTDTQYF
TRBJ1-6,TRBV5-3,TRBD1,.,TGTGCCAGAAGCTTCGACAGGGTGCGTTCACCCCTCCACTTT,CARSFDRVRSPLHF
TRBJ2-7,TRBV6-1,.,.,TGTGCCAGCAGTGAAGTTTGGCTTTCTTCCTACGAGCAGTACTTC,CASSEVWLSSYEQYF
TRBJ2-5,TRBV4-1,TRBD1,.,TGCGCCAGCAGCTCCAGGGGGTTGGGGGAGACCCAGTACTTC,CASSSRGLGETQYF
TRBJ1-5,TRBV6-5,.,few,TGTGCCAGCAGTAAACAGGGAGGGGGGAATCAGCCCCAGCATTTT,CASSKQGGGNQPQHF
TRBJ2-5,TRBV6-6,.,once,TGTGCCAGCAGTTACCCGTTAGGGGATTTCCAAGAGACCCAGTACTTC,CASSYPLGDFQETQYF
TRBJ2-7,TRBV5-1,.,.,TGCGCCAGCAGCATTAGACAGCCTGAAAACTACGAGCAGTACTTC,CASSIRQPENYEQYF
TRBJ1-5,TRBV15,.,.,TGTGCCACCAGCACCCTGAGGGGCAATCAGCCCCAGCATTTT,CATSTLRGNQPQHF
TRBJ1-2,TRBV6-5,.,.,TGTGCCAGCAGTTATAGTGGTGCAGGGAGGTACACCTTC,CASSYSGAGRYTF
TRBJ2-5,TRBV30,.,.,TGTGCCTGGAGCCAATCGGGGACCCAGTACTTC,CAWSQSGTQYF
TRBJ1-1,TRBV5-4,.,.,TGTGCCAGCAGCTTGCTGGGAGGGTCAAACACTGAAGCTTTCTTT,CASSLLGGSNTEAFF
TRBJ2-3,TRBV5-1,TRBD1,.,TGCGCCAGCAGCTTGGACAGGGGTAGGTCTCTACTGCGGTCCGGACCCACAGATACGCAGTATTTT,CASSLDRGRSLLRSGPTDTQYF
TRBJ2-7,TRBV10-2,TRBD2,.,TGCGCCAGCAGTGTAGCGGGGAGCTCCTACGAGCAGTACTTC,CASSVAGSSYEQYF
TRBJ1-1,TRBV4-1,.,.,TGCGCCAGCAGCCAACGGACAGACTTGAACACTGAAGCTTTCTTT,CASSQRTDLNTEAFF
TRBJ2-3,TRBV7-2,.,.,TGTGCCAGCAGCTTAGACCAGGGATCAGATACGCAGTATTTT,CASSLDQGSDTQYF
TRBJ2-2,TRBV7-2,TRBD2,.,TGTGCCAGCAGCCTCCAGGGAGGGATAGTCACCGGGGAGCTGTTTTTT,CASSLQGGIVTGELFF
TRBJ1-6,TRBV11-2,TRBD1,.,TGTGCCAGCAGCGATGGGACAGGGCGAGGCTCACCCCTCCACTTT,CASSDGTGRGSPLHF
TRBJ1-4,TRBV2,.,many,TGTGCCAGCAGGAATAGATCCGCAACTAATGAAAAACTGTTTTTT,CASRNRSATNEKLFF
TRBJ1-3,TRBV9,.,.,TGTGCCAGCAGCGTAGATGGCAGTTACTCTGGAAACACCATATATTTT,CASSVDGSYSGNTIYF
TRBJ1-3,TRBV5-1,.,once,TGCGCCAGCAGCCCAGGGGGAAACACCATATATTTT,CASSPGGNTIYF
TRBJ1-1,TRBV7-9,.,.,TGTGCCAGCAGCTTATGGGCGAACACTGAAGCTTTCTTT,CASSLWANTEAFF
TRBJ2-3,TRBV19,.,.,TGTGCCAGTAGTATAGGGAGGATAACTTTTACAGATACGCAGTATTTT,CASSIGRITFTDTQYF
TRBJ1-2,TRBV29-1,.,.,TGCAGCGTTGAAGTATCCTTTGGCTACACCTTC,CSVEVSFGYTF
TRBJ1-1,TRBV30,TRBD1,.,TGTGCCTGGAGTGTATACCTAAACAGGGGGCGCGGAAAAGCTTTCTTT,CAWSVYLNRGRGKAFF
TRBJ1-2,TRBV29-1,.,.,TGCAGCGCCGGGGGGATTTATGGCTACACCTTC,CSAGGIYGYTF
TRBJ2-3,TRBV4-3,.,.,TGCGCCAGCAGCCAAGTTGCGGGGGCTGGGACAGATACGCAGTATTTT,CASSQVAGAGTDTQYF
TRBJ1-1,TRBV27,.,.,TGTGCCAGCAGTTTACGCCCCACAGTAGCTGAAGCTTTCTTT,CASSLRPTVAEAFF
TRBJ1-4,TRBV19,TRBD1,few,TGTGCCAGCGCCACAGGGGGTGCTGGTGAAAAACTGTTTTTT,CASATGGAGEKLFF
TRBJ1-1,TRBV4-2,.,.,TGTGCCAGCAGCCAAGATTTCGAAGCGGTCGAAGCTTTCTTT,CASSQDFEAVEAFF
TRBJ2-2,TRBV7-9,TRBD2,.,TGTGCCAGCAGCTTCGCAGCGGGGACGAACACCGGGGAGCTGTTTTTT,CASSFAAGTNTGELFF
TRBJ2-5,TRBV7-3,.,once,TGTGCCAGCAGCTACTGGCCAGGGGGGCCGGGAGCCCAGTACTTC,CASSYWPGGPGAQYF
TRBJ1-2,TRBV5-1,.,.,TGCGCCAGCACCACGGGGAGCAGGGGTTGGACCTTC,CASTTGSRGWTF
TRBJ1-1,TRBV7-9,.,.,TGTGCCAGCAGCTTAACGGACAGTAGAACCGAAGCTTTCTTT,CASSLTDSRTEAFF
TRBJ2-3,TRBV28,TRBD2,.,TGTGCCAGCAGTTTGGGAGGGCCAGATACGCAGTATTTT,CASSLGGPDTQYF
TRBJ1-1,TRBV5-6,TRBD1,.,TGTGCCAGCCAAGGCAGGGGGCTTTTCACTGAAGCTTTCTTT,CASQGRGLFTEAFF
TRBJ1-2,TRBV14,.,.,TGTGCCAGCAGACCGGGGAGTACTAACTATGGCTACACCTTC,CASRPGSTNYGYTF
TRBJ2-7,TRBV6-5,TRBD1,.,TGTGCCAGCAGTCCCCCGGGACAGACCTACGAGCAGTACTTC,CASSPPGQTYEQYF
TRBJ1-1,TRBV11-2,.,.,TGTGCCAGCAGCTTAAAATTGGTCGAGAGTATAAGGAACACTGAAGCTTTCTTT,CASSLKLVESIRNTEAFF
TRBJ1-3,TRBV19,.,.,TGTGCCAGTAGTACAAACAACCGGGATAAGGGAGGAAACACCATATATTTT,CASSTNNRDKGGNTIYF
TRBJ2-1,TRBV2,.,.,TGTGCCAGCAGTCTCCAAAGCGTAGGTACGAGATACAATGAGCAGTTCTTC,CASSLQSVGTRYNEQFF
TRBJ2-7,TRBV7-2,.,.,TGTGCCAGCAGCTTAGAATGGGGCCCTTCCTACGAGCAGTACTTC,CASSLEWGPSYEQYF
TRBJ2-1,TRBV5-4,.,once,TGTGCCAGCAGCTTGGGCCAGAGGGGGAATGAGCAGTTCTTC,CASSLGQRGNEQFF